The source of this T cell receptor beta chain is a study of shared clonotypes between healthy human individuals. Study at large: Three plates were used per donor for CD4 naive, three for CD4 memory, two for CD8 naive and one for CD8 memory.

Original handling: Junction-only immunoSEQ sequences carried no quality scores, so filtering differed. Sequenced by immunoSEQ multiplex PCR; TCRdb stores in-frame clones only, minus some. The V and J calls and the clone size are those of that table, but D and trimming were determined from the DNA. The sample includes 2 million to 2.5 million clones, about 92% seen only once; the top ten take about 0.39%. The sequence was obtained from a man in his late teens or twenties in good health. Some clones in this sample may be carry-over from other donors' samples. The sample was naive CD4+ T cells from PBMCs. As for subset: CD45RA+ positively selected.

CDR3: CASSFRGQGTQYF. The CDR3 DNA sequence: TGTGCCAGCAGCTTCCGGGGGCAAGGTACGCAGTATTTT. This chain uses TRBV11-2 with TRBJ2-3; perhaps D is TRBD1 or TRBD2 (6 bases each). Germline CDR1 reads SGHAT; CDR2 reads FQNNGV. The V end was cut by 3 bases, the J end by 8 bases, with 12 bases between. This CDR3 spans 13 amino acids.